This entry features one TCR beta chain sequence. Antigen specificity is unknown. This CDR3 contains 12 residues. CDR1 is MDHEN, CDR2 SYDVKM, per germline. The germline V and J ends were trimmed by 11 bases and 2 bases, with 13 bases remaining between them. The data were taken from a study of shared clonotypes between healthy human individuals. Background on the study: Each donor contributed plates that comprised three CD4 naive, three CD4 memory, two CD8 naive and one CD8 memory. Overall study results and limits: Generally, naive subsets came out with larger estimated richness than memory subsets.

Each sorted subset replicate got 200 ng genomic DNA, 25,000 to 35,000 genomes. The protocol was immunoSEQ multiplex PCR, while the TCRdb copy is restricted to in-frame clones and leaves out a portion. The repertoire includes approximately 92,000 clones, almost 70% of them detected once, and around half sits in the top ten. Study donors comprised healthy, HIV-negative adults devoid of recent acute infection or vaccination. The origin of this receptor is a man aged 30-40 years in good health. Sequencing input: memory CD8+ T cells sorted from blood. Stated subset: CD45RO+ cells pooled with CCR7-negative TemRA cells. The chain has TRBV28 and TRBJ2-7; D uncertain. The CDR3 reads CAAASSTYEQYF. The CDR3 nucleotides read TGTGCCGCGGCCAGCTCTACCTACGAGCAGTACTTC.